Given below is one T cell receptor beta chain in context. Its specificity is not known. Measured with immunoSEQ multiplex PCR; TCRdb has only the in-frame clones, and not every one. Seen here are 2 million to 3 million clones, 90% to 95% observed once, and the top ten hold 0.35% to 0.45%. These data come from a study of shared clonotypes between healthy human individuals. The CDR3 sequence is 15 residues long. CDR1 is MNHEY, CDR2 SVGAGI, per germline. Trimming cost V 6 bases and J 2 bases, with 17 bases left between them. General observations from the study: Some naive CD4 clonotypes, roughly 4.5%, turned up in common across a handful of donors. Donors were few, which limited the genetic and exposure-history diversity represented. An effect of sequencing depth on clonotype sharing among donors was expected.

V gene TRBV6-5 combines with J gene TRBJ2-7, with a tentative D call TRBD2 (6 bases). Sequencing was performed on naive CD4+ T cells from PBMCs. Specified subset: CD45RA+ positively selected. This clonotype was sampled from a man aged 18 to 35 in good health. Some clones in this sample may be carry-over from other donors' samples. CDR3 loop: CASRLLGGSPYEQYF. The DNA of the CDR3 is TGTGCCAGCAGGCTATTGGGGGGAAGCCCCTACGAGCAGTACTTC.